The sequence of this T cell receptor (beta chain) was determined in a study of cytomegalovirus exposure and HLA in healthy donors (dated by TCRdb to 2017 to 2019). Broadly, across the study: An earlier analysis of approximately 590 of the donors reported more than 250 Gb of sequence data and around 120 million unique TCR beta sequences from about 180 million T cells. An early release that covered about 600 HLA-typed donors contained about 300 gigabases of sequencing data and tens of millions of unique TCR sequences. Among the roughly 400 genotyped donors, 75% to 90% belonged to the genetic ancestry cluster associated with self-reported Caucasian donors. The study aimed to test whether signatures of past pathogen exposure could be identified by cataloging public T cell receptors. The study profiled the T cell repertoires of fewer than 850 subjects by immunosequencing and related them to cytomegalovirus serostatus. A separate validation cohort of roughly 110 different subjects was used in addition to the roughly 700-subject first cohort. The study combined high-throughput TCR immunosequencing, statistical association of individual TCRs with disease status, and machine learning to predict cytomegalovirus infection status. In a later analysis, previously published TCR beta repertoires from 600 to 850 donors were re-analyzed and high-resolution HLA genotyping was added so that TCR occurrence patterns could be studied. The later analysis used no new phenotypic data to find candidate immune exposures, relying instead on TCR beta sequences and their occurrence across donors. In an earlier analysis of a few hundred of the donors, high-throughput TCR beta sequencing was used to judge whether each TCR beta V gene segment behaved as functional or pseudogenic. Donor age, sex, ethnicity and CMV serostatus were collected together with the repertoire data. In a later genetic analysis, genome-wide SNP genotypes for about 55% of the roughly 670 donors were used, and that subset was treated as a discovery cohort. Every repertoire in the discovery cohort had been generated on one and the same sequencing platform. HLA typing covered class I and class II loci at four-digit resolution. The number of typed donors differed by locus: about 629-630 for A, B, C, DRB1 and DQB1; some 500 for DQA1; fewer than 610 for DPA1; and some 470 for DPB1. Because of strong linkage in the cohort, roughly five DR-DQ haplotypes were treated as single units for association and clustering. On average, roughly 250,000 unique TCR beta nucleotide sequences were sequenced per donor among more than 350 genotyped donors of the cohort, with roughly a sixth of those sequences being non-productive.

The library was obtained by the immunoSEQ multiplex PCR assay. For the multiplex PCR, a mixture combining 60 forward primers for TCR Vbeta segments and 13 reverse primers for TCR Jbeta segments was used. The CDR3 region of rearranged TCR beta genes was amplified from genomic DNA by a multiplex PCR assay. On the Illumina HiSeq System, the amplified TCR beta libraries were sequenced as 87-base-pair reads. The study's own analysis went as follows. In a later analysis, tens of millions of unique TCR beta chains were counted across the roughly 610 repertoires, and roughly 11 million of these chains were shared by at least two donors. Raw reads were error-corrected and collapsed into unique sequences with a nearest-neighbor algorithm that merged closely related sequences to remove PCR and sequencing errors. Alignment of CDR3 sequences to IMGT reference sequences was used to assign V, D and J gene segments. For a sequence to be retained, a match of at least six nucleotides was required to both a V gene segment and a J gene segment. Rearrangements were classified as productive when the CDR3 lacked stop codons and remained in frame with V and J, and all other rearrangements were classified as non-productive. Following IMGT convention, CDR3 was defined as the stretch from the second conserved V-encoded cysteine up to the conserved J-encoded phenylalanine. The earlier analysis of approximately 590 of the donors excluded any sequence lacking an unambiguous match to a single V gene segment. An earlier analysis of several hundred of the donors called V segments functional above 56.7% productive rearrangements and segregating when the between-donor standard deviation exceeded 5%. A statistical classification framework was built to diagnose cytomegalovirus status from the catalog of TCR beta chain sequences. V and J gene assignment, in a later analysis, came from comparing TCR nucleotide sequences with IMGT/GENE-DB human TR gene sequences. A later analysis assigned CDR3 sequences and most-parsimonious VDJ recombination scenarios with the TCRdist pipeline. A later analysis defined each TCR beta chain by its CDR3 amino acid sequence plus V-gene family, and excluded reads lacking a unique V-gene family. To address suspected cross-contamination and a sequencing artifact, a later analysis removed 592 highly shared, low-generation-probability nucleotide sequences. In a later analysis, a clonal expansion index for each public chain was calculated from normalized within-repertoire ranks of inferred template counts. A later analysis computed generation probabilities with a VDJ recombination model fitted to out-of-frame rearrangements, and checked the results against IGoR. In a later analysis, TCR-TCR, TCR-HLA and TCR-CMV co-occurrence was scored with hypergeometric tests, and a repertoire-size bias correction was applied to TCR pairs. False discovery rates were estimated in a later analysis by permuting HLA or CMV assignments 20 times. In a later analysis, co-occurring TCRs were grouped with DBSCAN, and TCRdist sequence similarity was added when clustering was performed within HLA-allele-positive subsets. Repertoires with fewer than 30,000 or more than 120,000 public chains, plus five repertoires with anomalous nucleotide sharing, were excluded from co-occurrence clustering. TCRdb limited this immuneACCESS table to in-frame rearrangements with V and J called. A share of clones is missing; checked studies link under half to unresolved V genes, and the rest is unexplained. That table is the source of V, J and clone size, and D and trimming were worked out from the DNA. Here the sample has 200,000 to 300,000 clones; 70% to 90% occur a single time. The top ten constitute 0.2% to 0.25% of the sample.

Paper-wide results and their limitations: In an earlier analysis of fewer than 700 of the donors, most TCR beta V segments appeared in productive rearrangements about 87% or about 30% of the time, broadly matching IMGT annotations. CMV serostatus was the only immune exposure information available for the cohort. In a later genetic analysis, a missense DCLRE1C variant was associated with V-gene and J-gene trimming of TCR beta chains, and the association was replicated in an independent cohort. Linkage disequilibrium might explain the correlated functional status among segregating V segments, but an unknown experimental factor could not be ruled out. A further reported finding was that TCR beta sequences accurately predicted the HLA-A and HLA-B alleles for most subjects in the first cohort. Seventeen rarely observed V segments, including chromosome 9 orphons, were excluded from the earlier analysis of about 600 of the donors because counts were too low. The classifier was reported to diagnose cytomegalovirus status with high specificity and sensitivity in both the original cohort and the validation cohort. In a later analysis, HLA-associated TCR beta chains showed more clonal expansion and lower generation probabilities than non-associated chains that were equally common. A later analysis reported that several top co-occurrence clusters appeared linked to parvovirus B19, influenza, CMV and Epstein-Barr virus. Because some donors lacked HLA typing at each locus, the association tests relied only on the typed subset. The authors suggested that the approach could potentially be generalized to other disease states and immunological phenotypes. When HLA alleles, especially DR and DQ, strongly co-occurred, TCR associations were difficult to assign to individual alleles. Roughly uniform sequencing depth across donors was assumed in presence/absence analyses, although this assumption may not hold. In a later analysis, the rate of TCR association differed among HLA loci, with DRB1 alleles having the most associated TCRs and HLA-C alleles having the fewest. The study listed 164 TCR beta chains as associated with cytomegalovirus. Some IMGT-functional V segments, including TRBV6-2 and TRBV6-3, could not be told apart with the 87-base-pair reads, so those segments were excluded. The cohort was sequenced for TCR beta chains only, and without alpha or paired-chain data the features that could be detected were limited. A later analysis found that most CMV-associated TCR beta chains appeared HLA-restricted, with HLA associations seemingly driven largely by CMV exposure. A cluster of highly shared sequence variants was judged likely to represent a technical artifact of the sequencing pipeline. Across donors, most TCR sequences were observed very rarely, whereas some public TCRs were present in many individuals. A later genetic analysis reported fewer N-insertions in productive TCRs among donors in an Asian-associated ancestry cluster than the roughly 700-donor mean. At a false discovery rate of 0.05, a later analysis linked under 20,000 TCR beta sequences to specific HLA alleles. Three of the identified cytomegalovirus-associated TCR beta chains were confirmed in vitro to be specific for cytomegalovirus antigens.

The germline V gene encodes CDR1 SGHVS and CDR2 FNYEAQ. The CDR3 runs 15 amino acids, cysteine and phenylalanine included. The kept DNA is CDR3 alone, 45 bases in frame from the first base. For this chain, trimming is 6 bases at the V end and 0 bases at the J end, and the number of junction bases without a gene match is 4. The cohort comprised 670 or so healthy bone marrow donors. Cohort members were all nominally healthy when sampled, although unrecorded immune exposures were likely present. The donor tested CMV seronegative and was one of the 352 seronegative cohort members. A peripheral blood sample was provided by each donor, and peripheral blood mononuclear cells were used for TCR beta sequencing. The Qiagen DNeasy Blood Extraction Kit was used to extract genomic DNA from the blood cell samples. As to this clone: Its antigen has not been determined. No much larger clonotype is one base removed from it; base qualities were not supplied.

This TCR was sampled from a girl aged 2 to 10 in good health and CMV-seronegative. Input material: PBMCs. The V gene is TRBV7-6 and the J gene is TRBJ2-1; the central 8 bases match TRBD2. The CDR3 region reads CASSASGGSYNEQFF. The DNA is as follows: TGTGCCAGCAGTGCCAGCGGGGGCTCCTACAATGAGCAGTTCTTC.